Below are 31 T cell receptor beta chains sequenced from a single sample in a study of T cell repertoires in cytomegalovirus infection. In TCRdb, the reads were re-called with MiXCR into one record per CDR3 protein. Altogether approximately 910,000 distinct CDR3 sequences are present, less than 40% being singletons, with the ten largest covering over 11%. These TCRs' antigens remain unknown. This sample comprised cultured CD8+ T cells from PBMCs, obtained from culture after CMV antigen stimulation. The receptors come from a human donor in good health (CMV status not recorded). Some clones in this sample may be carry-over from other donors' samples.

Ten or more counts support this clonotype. The CDR3: CASGTTAGAPMNTEAFF. In DNA, the CDR3 is TGTGCTAGTGGCACGACGGCGGGGGCACCCATGAACACTGAAGCTTTCTTT. The V and J genes are TRBV12-5 and TRBJ1-1; a possible D gene is TRBD1 (6 bases). The V end was cut by 6 bases, the J end by 0 bases, with 20 bases between. CDR1 and CDR2 (germline): LGHNT, FRNRAP. The CDR3 loop spans 17 amino acids.

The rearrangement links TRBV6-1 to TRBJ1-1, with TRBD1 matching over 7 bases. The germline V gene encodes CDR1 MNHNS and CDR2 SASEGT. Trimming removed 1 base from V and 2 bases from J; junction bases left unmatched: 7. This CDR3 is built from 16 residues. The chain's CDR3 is CASSEGVGQFNTEAFF. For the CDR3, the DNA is TGTGCCAGCAGTGAAGGTGTGGGACAGTTCAACACTGAAGCTTTCTTT.

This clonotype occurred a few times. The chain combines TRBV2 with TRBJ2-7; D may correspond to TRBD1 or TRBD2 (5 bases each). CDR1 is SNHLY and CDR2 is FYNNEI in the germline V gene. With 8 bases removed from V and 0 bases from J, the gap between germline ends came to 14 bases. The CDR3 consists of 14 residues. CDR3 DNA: TGTGCCAGCTACAGGACTCATTCCTCCTACGAGCAGTACTTC. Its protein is CASYRTHSSYEQYF.

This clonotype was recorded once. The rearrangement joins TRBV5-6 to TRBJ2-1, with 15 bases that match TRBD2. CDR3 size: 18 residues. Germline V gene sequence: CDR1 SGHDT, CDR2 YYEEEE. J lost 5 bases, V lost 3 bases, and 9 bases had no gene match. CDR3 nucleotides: TGTGCCAGCAGCTATGGGACTAGCGGGGGGCCAGACAACAATGAGCAGTTCTTC. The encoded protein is CASSYGTSGGPDNNEQFF. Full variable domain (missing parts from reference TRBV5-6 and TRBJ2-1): DAGVTQSPTHLIKTRGQQVTLRCSPKSGHDTVSWYQQALGQGPQFIFQYYEEEERQRGNFPDRFSGHQFPNYSSELNVNALLLGDSALYLCASSYGTSGGPDNNEQFFGPGTRLTVL.

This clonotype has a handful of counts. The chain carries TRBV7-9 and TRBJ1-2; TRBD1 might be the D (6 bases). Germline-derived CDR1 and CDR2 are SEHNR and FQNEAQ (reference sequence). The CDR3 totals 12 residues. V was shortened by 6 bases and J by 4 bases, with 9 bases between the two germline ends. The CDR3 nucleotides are TGTGCCAGCAGGACAGGTCCCTATGGCTACACCTTC. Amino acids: CASRTGPYGYTF.

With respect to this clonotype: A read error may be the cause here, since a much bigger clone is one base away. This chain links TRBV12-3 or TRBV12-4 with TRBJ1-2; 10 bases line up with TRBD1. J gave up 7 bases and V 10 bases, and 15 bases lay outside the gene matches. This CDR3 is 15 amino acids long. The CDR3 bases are TGTGCCAACAGCCCGTCGGGGACAGGGGTACCTGGCTACACCTTC. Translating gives CANSPSGTGVPGYTF.

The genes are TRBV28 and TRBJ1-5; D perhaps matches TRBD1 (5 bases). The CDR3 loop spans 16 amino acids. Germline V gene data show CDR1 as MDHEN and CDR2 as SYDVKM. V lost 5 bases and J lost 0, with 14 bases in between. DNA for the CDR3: TGTGCCAGCAGTCCCCTCCCCAGGGATAGCAATCAGCCCCAGCATTTT. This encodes CASSPLPRDSNQPQHF.

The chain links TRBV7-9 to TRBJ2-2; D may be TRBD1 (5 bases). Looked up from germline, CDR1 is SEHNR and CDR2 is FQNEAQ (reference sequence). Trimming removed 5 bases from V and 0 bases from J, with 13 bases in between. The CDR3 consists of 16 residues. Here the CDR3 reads CASSTLTATNTGELFF. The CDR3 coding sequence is TGTGCCAGCAGCACCCTGACAGCGACGAACACCGGGGAGCTGTTTTTT. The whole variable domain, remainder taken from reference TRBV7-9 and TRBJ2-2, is DTGVSQNPRHKITKRGQNVTFRCDPISEHNRLYWYRQTLGQGPEFLTYFQNEAQLEKSRLLSDRFSAERPKGSFSTLEIQRTEQGDSAMYLCASSTLTATNTGELFFGEGSRLTVL.

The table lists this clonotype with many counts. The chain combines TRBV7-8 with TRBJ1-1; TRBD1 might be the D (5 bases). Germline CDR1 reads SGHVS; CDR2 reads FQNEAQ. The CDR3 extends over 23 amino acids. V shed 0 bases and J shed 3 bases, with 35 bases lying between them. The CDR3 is CASSLAGPFPSGTGGSEDTEAFF. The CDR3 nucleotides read TGTGCCAGCAGCTTAGCGGGTCCCTTTCCCTCCGGGACCGGGGGAAGTGAGGACACTGAAGCTTTCTTT.

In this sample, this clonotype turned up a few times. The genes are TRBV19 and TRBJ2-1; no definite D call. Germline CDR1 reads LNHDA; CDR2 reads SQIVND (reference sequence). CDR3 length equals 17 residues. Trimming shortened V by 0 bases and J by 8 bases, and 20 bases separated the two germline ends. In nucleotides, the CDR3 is TGTGCCAGTAGTATAGAGGCCCCCTGGTCTGTCCTACATGAGCAGTTCTTC. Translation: CASSIEAPWSVLHEQFF.

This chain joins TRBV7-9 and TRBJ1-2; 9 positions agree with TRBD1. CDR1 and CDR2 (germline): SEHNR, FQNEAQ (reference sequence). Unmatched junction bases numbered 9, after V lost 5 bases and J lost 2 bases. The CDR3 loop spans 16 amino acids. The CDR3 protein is CASSLGTGRHNYGYTF. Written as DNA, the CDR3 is TGTGCCAGCAGCCTCGGGACAGGGAGACACAACTATGGCTACACCTTC. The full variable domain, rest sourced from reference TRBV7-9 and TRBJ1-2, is DTGVSQNPRHKITKRGQNVTFRCDPISEHNRLYWYRQTLGQGPEFLTYFQNEAQLEKSRLLSDRFSAERPKGSFSTLEIQRTEQGDSAMYLCASSLGTGRHNYGYTFGSGTRLTVV.

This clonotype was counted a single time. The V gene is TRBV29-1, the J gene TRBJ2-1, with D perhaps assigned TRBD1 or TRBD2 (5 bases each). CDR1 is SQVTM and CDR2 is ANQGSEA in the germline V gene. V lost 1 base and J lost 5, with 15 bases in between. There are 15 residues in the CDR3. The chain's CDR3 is CSVEGVRELNNEQFF. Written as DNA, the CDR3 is TGCAGCGTTGAAGGGGTCAGGGAGCTTAACAATGAGCAGTTCTTC.

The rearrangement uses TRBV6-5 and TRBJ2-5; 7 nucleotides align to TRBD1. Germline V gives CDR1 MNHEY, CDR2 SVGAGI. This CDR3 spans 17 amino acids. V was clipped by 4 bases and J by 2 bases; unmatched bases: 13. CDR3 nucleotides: TGTGCCAGCAGTTTAAGTACGGGACAGAAGGTTCAAGAGACCCAGTACTTC. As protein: CASSLSTGQKVQETQYF.

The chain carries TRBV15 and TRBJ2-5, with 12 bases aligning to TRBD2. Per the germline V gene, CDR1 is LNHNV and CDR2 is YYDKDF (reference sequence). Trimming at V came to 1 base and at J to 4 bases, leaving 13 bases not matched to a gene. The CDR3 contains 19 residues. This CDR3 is CATSRAGGSLTSGRETQYF. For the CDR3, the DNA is TGTGCCACCAGCAGAGCAGGGGGGAGTTTGACTAGCGGGAGAGAGACCCAGTACTTC.

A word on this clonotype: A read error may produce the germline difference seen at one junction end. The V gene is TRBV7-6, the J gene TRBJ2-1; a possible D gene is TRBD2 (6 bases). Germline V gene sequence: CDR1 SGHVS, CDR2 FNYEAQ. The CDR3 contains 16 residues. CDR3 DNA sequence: TGTGCTAGCAGCTTAGCTCCCGGGACTCCTAGCGATGAGCAGTTCTTC. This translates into CASSLAPGTPSDEQFF.

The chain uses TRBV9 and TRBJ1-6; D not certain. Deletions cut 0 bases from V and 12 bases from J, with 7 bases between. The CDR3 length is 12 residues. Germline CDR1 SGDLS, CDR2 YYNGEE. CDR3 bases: TGTGCCAGCAGCGTAGGGGCAGAACCCCTCCACTTT. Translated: CASSVGAEPLHF.

In nucleotides, the CDR3 is TGCAGTGCTAGTAATCCTAGCGGCACAGATACGCAGTATTTT. This sequence encodes CSASNPSGTDTQYF. The chain employs TRBV20-1 and TRBJ2-3; the D gene is possibly TRBD2 (6 bases). Trimming shortened V by 3 bases and J by 1 base, and 11 bases separated the two germline ends. CDR3 size: 14 residues. Germline assignment: CDR1 DFQATT and CDR2 SNEGSKA (reference sequence).

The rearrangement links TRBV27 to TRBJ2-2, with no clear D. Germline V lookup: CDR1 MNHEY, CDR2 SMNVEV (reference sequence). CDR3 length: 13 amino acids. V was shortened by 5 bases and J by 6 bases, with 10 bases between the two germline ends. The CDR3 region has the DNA TGTGCCAGCAGTCCCGCCCTAGCCGGGGAGCTGTTTTTT. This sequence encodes CASSPALAGELFF.

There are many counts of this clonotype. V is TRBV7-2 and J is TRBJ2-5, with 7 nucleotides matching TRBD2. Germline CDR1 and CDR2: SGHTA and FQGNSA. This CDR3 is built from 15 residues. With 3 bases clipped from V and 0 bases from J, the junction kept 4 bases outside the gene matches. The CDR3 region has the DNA TGTGCCAGCAGCTTTGGCGGGGGAAACCAAGAGACCCAGTACTTC. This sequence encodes CASSFGGGNQETQYF.

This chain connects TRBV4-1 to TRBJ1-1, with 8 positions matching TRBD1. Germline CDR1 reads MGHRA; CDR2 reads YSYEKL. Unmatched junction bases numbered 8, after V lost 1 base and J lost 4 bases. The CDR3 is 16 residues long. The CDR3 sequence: CASSQGQGALGTEAFF. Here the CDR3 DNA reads TGCGCCAGCAGCCAAGGGCAGGGGGCGTTGGGCACTGAAGCTTTCTTT.

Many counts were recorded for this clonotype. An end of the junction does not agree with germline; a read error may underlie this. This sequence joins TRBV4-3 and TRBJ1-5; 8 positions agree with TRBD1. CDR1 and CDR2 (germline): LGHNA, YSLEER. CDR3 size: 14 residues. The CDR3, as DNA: TGTGCCAGCAGCCAAGACAGGGGCGGACAGCCCCAGCATTTT. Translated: CASSQDRGGQPQHF.

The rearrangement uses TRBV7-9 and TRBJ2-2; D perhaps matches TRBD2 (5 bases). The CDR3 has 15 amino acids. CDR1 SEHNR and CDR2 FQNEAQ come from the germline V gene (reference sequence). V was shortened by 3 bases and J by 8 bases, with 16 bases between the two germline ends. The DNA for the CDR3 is TGTGCCAGCAGCTTCAAACTTGCGGGTTCTGGGGAGCTGTTTTTT. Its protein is CASSFKLAGSGELFF.

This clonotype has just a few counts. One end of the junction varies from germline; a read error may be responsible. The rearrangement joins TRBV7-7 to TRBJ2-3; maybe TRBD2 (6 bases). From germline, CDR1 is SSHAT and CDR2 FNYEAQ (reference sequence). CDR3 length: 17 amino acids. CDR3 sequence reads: CASSLEARGRSTDTQYF. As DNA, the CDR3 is TGTGCTAGCAGCTTAGAGGCGCGGGGACGGAGCACAGATACGCAGTATTTT. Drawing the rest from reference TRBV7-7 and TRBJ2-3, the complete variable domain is GAGVSQSPRYKVTKRGQDVTLRCDPISSHATLYWYQQALGQGPEFLTYFNYEAQPDKSGLPSDRFSAERPEGSISTLTIQRTEQRDSAMYRCASSLEARGRSTDTQYFGPGTRLTVL.

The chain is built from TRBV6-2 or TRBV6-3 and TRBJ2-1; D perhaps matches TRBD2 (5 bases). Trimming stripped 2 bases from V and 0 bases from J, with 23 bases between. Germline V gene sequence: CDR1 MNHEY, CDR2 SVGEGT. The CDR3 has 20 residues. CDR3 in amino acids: CASSYHPEAVLGSSYNEQFF. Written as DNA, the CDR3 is TGTGCCAGCAGTTACCATCCCGAAGCGGTTCTGGGGAGCTCCTACAATGAGCAGTTCTTC.

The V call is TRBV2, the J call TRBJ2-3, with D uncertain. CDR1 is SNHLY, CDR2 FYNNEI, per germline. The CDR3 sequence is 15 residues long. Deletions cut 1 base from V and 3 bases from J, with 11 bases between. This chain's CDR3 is CASSEDGVGTDTQYF. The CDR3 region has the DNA TGTGCCAGCAGTGAAGACGGAGTAGGTACAGATACGCAGTATTTT. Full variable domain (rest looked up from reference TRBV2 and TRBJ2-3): EPEVTQTPSHQVTQMGQEVILRCVPISNHLYFYWYRQILGQKVEFLVSFYNNEISEKSEIFDDQFSVERPDGSNFTLKIRSTKLEDSAMYFCASSEDGVGTDTQYFGPGTRLTVL.

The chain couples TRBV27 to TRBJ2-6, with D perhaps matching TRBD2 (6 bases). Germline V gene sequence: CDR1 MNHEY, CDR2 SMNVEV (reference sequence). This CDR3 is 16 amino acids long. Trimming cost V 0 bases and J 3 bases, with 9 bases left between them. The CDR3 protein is CASSLSGGGGANVLTF. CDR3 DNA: TGTGCCAGCAGTTTATCCGGGGGAGGTGGGGCCAACGTCCTGACTTTC. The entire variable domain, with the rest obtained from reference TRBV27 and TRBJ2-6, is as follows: EAQVTQNPRYLITVTGKKLTVTCSQNMNHEYMSWYRQDPGLGLRQIYYSMNVEVTDKGDVPEGYKVSRKEKRNFPLILESPSPNQTSLYFCASSLSGGGGANVLTFGAGSRLTVL.

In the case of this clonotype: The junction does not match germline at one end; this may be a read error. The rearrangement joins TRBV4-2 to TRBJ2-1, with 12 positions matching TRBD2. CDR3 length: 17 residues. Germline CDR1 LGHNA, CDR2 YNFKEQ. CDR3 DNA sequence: TGTGCCAGCAGCCAAGATGAACTAGCGGGGGGAAACAATGAGCAGTCCTTC. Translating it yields CASSQDELAGGNNEQSF.

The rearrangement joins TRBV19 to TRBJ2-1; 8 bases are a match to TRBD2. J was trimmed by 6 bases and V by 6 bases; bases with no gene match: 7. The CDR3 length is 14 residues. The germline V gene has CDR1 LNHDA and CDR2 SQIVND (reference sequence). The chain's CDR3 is CASRLAGFINEQFF. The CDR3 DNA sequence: TGTGCCAGTAGGCTAGCGGGCTTCATCAATGAGCAGTTCTTC.

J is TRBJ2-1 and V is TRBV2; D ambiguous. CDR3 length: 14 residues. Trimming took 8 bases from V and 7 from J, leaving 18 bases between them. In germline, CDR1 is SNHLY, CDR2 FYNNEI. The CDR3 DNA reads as TGTGCCAGCGGTCAGTTTAGCACCTTAAATGAGCAGTTCTTC. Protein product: CASGQFSTLNEQFF.

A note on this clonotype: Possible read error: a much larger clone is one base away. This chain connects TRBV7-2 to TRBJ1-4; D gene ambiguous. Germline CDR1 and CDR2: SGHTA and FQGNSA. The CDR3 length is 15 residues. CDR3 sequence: CASSPERATNEKPFF. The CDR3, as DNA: TGTGCCAGCAGCCCTGAGAGGGCAACTAATGAAAAACCGTTTTTT.

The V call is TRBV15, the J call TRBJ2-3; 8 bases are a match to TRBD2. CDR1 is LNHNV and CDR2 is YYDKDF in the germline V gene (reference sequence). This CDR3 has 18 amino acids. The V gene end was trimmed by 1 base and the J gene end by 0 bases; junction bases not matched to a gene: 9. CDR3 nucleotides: TGTGCCACCAGCAGAGGACCTGGAGAGCGGGGGAGCACAGATACGCAGTATTTT. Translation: CATSRGPGERGSTDTQYF. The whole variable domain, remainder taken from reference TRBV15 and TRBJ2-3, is DAMVIQNPRYQVTQFGKPVTLSCSQTLNHNVMYWYQQKSSQAPKLLFHYYDKDFNNEADTPDNFQSRRPNTSFCFLDIRSPGLGDTAMYLCATSRGPGERGSTDTQYFGPGTRLTVL.